These T cell receptor beta chains were read from a single sample in a study of blood T cells in healthy people across ages. TCRdb reprocessed the 5' RACE reads with MiXCR, giving one entry per CDR3 protein. The sample lists more than 700,000 distinct CDR3 sequences; 46% were seen once. Sequencing was carried out using blood. Receptors were obtained from an elderly man in good health. The CDR3 runs from the conserved cysteine through the conserved F or W. The D gene is left open where the match is weak. The size field is filled for only some rows; it gives once, few, many or a size class.

d_gene,abundance,j_gene,v_gene,CDR3aa,CDR3nt
TRBD1,many,TRBJ2-7,TRBV29-1,CSVEKGTGVYEQYF,TGCAGCGTTGAAAAGGGGACAGGGGTTTACGAGCAGTACTTC
-,many,TRBJ2-5,TRBV12-3/TRBV12-4,CASSLFLGYNEQYF,TGTGCCAGCAGTTTATTTTTGGGTTACAATGAGCAGTACTTC
-,-,TRBJ2-7,TRBV5-1,CASSWEVGAYEQYF,TGCGCCAGCAGCTGGGAGGTCGGGGCCTACGAGCAGTACTTC
-,-,TRBJ2-3,TRBV20-1,CSANGRPSTDTQYF,TGCAGTGCTAATGGACGGCCCAGCACAGATACGCAGTATTTT
TRBD2,many,TRBJ2-7,TRBV20-1,CSAKGLASSLSYEQYF,TGCAGTGCTAAGGGACTAGCGTCATCGTTATCCTACGAGCAGTACTTC
TRBD2,-,TRBJ2-3,TRBV12-3/TRBV12-4,CASIRGGVSTDTQYF,TGTGCCAGCATCCGGGGGGGGGTAAGCACAGATACGCAGTATTTT
-,few,TRBJ2-7,TRBV9,CASSVGQGPFYEQYF,TGTGCCAGCAGCGTAGGTCAGGGGCCTTTCTACGAGCAGTACTTC
-,-,TRBJ1-1,TRBV7-2,CASSKQVKWNTEAFF,TGTGCCAGCAGTAAACAGGTAAAGTGGAACACTGAAGCTTTCTTT
TRBD1,-,TRBJ2-7,TRBV7-9,CASGVGTGSHEQYF,TGTGCCAGCGGAGTGGGGACAGGGTCCCACGAGCAGTACTTC
TRBD1,-,TRBJ2-1,TRBV29-1,CSADRGEGEQFF,TGCAGCGCAGACAGGGGTGAGGGTGAGCAGTTCTTC
-,-,TRBJ1-5,TRBV20-1,CSASISTASNQPQHF,TGCAGTGCTAGTATATCGACAGCCTCCAATCAGCCCCAGCATTTT
-,-,TRBJ2-3,TRBV20-1,CSAIYRGFSTDTQYF,TGCAGTGCAATTTACAGAGGTTTTAGCACAGATACGCAGTATTTT
TRBD1,-,TRBJ1-1,TRBV5-4,CASSWNRGEAFF,TGTGCCAGCAGCTGGAACAGGGGGGAAGCTTTCTTT
-,few,TRBJ2-5,TRBV5-1,CASSLPQGQETQYF,TGCGCCAGCAGCTTGCCACAGGGTCAAGAGACCCAGTACTTC
-,once,TRBJ2-3,TRBV29-1,CSVGALRKDSTDTQYF,TGCAGCGTTGGAGCTCTTAGGAAGGACAGCACAGATACGCAGTATTTT
TRBD1,few,TRBJ2-3,TRBV7-2,CASSLLAGGNPDTQYF,TGTGCCAGCAGCTTATTGGCAGGGGGCAACCCAGATACGCAGTATTTT
TRBD2,many,TRBJ2-5,TRBV3-1,CASSQGLGLAGEQETQYF,TGTGCCAGCAGCCAAGGACTGGGACTAGCGGGAGAGCAAGAGACCCAGTACTTC
-,-,TRBJ2-5,TRBV20-1,CSGQGFSNEQYF,TGCAGTGGGCAGGGGTTTTCCAATGAGCAGTACTTC
TRBD1,-,TRBJ2-7,TRBV6-1,CASSSFGPGGVGRTGEQYF,TGTGCCAGCAGTAGTTTTGGGCCAGGGGGCGTTGGAAGGACTGGCGAGCAGTACTTC
TRBD1,-,TRBJ1-2,TRBV9,CASSWGTGGNYGYTF,TGTGCCAGCAGTTGGGGGACAGGGGGAAACTATGGCTACACCTTC
-,many,TRBJ2-7,TRBV12-3/TRBV12-4,CASSSGRQATYEQYF,TGTGCCAGCAGTTCTGGGCGACAGGCCACCTACGAGCAGTACTTC
TRBD2,many,TRBJ2-3,TRBV10-3,CATGVGLAGSYTQYF,TGTGCCACCGGAGTTGGGCTAGCGGGAAGTTATACGCAGTATTTT
-,few,TRBJ2-3,TRBV3-1,CASSQVEDTQYF,TGTGCCAGCAGCCAAGTTGAAGATACGCAGTATTTT
TRBD2,few,TRBJ2-3,TRBV18,CASSGSGTSSADTQYF,TGTGCCAGCTCAGGATCCGGGACTAGCTCTGCAGATACGCAGTATTTT
-,-,TRBJ2-7,TRBV4-3,CASSQEFGGDPYEQYF,TGCGCCAGCAGCCAAGAGTTTGGCGGGGATCCCTACGAGCAGTACTTC
TRBD2,-,TRBJ2-1,TRBV7-9,CASSLEAGTSGRRDEQFF,TGTGCCAGCAGCTTAGAGGCAGGGACTAGCGGGAGAAGGGATGAGCAGTTCTTC
-,once,TRBJ2-3,TRBV3-1,CASSYRSLLDTQYF,TGTGCCAGCAGCTACCGGTCCCTGCTGGATACGCAGTATTTT
-,-,TRBJ2-4,TRBV3-1,CASSQEYSRDIQYF,TGTGCCAGCAGCCAAGAGTACAGCAGAGACATTCAGTACTTC
-,many,TRBJ2-7,TRBV24-1,CATSDSYEQYF,TGTGCCACCAGTGATTCGTACGAGCAGTACTTC
-,-,TRBJ2-1,TRBV2,CASREYGGGRREQFF,TGTGCCAGCAGAGAGTACGGGGGAGGTAGACGGGAGCAGTTCTTC
TRBD2,-,TRBJ2-5,TRBV28,CASSSSRRGGDVQYF,TGTGCCAGCAGTTCCTCCCGACGGGGGGGGGACGTGCAGTACTTC
-,-,TRBJ2-3,TRBV3-1,CASSQDISTDAQYF,TGTGCCAGCAGCCAGGACATTTCCACAGATGCGCAGTATTTT
-,-,TRBJ2-1,TRBV6-2/TRBV6-3,CASTPRRTENEQFF,TGTGCCAGCACACCGCGCCGGACAGAGAATGAGCAGTTCTTC